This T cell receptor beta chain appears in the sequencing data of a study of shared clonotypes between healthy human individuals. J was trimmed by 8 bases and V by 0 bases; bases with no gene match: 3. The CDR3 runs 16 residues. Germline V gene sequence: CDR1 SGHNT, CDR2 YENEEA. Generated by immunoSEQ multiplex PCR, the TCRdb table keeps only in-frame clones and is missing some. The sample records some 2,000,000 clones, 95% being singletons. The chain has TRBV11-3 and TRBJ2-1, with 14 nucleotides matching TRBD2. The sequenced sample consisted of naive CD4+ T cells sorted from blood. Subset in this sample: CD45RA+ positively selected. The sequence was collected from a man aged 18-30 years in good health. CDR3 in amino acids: CASSLDGTSGRYEQFF. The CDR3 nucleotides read TGTGCCAGCAGCTTAGATGGGACTAGCGGGAGATATGAGCAGTTCTTC.